This TCR beta chain is from a study of identical twins. Germline CDR1 and CDR2: SQVTM and ANQGSEA. Between the trimmed V and J ends, which lost 3 bases and 3 bases, there was a span of 14 bases. The CDR3 runs to 14 residues. TCRdb analysed the 5' RACE reads with MiXCR anew, one entry per CDR3 protein. The table lists a few hundred thousand distinct CDR3 sequences, roughly 24% of them singletons, with roughly 3% in the top ten. Another study also made use of these data, one on T cells expressing NK-cell markers. This second study notes: It was from sorted CD3+CD56+NKG2C+, CD3+CD56+NKG2C- and CD3+CD56-NKG2C+ T cells that TCR beta repertoires came. Of the CD8+ T cell pool in roughly six donors, roughly 1.0-8% was accounted for by dominant NKG2C+ clonotypes.

The clonotype was recovered from a woman younger than 35 in good health. The source material was CD4+ T cells sorted from blood. The rearrangement joins TRBV29-1 to TRBJ2-5; the D gene is possibly TRBD1 (5 bases). The CDR3 region has the DNA TGCAGCGTTGAGCCCCAGGGCTTAAAAGAGACCCAGTACTTC. It encodes CSVEPQGLKETQYF. The variable domain in full, completed from reference TRBV29-1 and TRBJ2-5, reads SAVISQKPSRDICQRGTSLTIQCQVDSQVTMMFWYRQQPGQSLTLIATANQGSEATYESGFVIDKFPISRPNLTFSTLTVSNMSPEDSSIYLCSVEPQGLKETQYFGPGTRLLVL.